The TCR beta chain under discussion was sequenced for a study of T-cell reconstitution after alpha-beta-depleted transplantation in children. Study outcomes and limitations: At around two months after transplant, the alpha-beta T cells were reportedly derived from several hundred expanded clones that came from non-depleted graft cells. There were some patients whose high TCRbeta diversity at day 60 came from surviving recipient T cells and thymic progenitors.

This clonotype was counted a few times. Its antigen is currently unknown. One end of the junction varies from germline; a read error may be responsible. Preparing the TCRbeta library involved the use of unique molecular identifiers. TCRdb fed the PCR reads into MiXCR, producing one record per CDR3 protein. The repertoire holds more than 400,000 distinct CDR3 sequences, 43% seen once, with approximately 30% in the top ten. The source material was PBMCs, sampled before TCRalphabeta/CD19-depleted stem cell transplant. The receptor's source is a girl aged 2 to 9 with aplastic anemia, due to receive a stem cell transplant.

CDR3 loop: CASSYLGQGGRDTQYF. CDR3 nucleotide sequence: TGTGCCAGCAGCTACTTGGGACAGGGGGGTCGAGATACGCAGTATTTT. This rearrangement joins TRBV6-5 to TRBJ2-3; 11 bases are a match to TRBD1. Looked up from germline, CDR1 is MNHEY and CDR2 is SVGAGI. The CDR3 length is 16 residues.